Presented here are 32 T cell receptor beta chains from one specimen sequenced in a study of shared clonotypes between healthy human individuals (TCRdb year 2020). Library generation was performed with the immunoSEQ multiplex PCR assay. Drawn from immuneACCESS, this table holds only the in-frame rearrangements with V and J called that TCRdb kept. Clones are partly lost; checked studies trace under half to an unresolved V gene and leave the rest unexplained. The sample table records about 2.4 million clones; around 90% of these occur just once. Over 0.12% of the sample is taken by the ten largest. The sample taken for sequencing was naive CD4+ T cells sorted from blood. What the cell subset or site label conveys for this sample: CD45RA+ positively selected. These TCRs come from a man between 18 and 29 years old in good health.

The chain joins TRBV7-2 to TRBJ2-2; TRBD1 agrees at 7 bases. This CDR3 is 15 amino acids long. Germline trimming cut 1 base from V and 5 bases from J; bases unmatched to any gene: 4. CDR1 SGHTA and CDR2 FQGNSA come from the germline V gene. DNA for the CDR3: TGTGCCAGCAGCTTAGAGGGGGCATGGACCGGGGAGCTGTTTTTT. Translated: CASSLEGAWTGELFF.

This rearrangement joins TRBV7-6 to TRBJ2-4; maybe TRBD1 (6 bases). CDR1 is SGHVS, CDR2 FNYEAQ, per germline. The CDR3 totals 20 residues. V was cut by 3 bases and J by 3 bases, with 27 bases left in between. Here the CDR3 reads CASSFLNSLTYRDDKNIQYF. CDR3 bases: TGTGCCAGCAGCTTCCTCAATTCTCTTACCTACAGGGATGACAAAAACATTCAGTACTTC.

This CDR3 reads CATSRQETQYF. For the CDR3, the DNA is TGTGCCACCTCTAGGCAAGAGACCCAGTACTTC. V is TRBV6-1 and J is TRBJ2-5; D is undetermined. The V gene lost 10 bases and the J gene lost 2 bases, with 8 bases spanning the gap. The CDR3 runs to 11 residues. Germline V lookup: CDR1 MNHNS, CDR2 SASEGT.

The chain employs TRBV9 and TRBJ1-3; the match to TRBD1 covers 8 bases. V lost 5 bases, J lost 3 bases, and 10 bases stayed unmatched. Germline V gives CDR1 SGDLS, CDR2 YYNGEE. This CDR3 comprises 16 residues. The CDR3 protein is CASSPDRGVNGNTIYF. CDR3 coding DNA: TGTGCCAGCAGTCCCGACAGGGGTGTTAATGGAAACACCATATATTTT. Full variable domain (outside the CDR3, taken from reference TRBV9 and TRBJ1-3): DSGVTQTPKHLITATGQRVTLRCSPRSGDLSVYWYQQSLDQGLQFLIQYYNGEERAKGNILERFSAQQFPDLHSELNLSSLELGDSALYFCASSPDRGVNGNTIYFGEGSWLTVV.

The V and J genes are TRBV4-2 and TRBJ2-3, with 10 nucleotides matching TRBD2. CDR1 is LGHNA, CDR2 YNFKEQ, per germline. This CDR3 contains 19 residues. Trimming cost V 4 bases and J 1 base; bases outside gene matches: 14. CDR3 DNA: TGTGCCAGCAGCCGCCTCCACAGCGGGGGGGCCGGGGGCACAGATACGCAGTATTTT. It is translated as CASSRLHSGGAGGTDTQYF.

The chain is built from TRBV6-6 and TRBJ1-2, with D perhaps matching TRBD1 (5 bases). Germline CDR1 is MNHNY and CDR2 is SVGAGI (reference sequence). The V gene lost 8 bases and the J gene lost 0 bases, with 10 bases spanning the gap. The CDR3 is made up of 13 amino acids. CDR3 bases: TGTGCCAGCTCGGGGGGGGCTAACTATGGCTACACCTTC. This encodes CASSGGANYGYTF.

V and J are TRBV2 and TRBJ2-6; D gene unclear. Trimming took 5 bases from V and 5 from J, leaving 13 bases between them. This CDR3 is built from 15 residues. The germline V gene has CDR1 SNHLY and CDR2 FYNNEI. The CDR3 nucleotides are TGTGCCAGCAGTCCCGACGCCGCGCGGGCCAACGTCCTGACTTTC. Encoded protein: CASSPDAARANVLTF.

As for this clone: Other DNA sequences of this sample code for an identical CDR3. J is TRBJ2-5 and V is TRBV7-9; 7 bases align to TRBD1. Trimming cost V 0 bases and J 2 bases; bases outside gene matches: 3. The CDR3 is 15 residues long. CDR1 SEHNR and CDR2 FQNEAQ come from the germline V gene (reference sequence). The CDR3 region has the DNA TGTGCCAGCAGCTTAGCACTGGGACAGCAAGAGACCCAGTACTTC. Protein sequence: CASSLALGQQETQYF. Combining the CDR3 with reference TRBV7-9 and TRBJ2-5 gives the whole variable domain DTGVSQNPRHKITKRGQNVTFRCDPISEHNRLYWYRQTLGQGPEFLTYFQNEAQLEKSRLLSDRFSAERPKGSFSTLEIQRTEQGDSAMYLCASSLALGQQETQYFGPGTRLLVL.

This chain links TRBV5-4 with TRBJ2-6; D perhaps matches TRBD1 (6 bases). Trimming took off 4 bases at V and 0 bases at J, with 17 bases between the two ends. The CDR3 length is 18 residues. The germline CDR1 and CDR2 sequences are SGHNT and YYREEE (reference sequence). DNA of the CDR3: TGTGCCAGCAGCCGGATACAGGGATCTGCCTCTGGGGCCAACGTCCTGACTTTC. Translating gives CASSRIQGSASGANVLTF.

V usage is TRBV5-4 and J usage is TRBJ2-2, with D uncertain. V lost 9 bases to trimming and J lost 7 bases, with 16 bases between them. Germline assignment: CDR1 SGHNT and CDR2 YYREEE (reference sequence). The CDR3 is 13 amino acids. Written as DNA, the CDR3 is TGTGCCACACTCTCACGAAGCAACGGGGAGCTGTTTTTT. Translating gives CATLSRSNGELFF.

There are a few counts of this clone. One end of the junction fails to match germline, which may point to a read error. The CDR3 region has the DNA TGTGCCAGCAGTTCCGAGACAGGGATGGTTTTT. It specifies CASSSETGMVF. This chain joins TRBV28 and TRBJ1-4; 7 nucleotides align to TRBD1. The germline gives CDR1 MDHEN, CDR2 SYDVKM. The CDR3 runs 11 residues.

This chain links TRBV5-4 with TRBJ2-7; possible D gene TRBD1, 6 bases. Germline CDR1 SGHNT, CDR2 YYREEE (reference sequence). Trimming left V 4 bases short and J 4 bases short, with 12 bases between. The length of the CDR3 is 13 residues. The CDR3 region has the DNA TGTGCCAGCAGCCCGCCAGGGGTGTACGAGCAGTACTTC. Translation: CASSPPGVYEQYF.

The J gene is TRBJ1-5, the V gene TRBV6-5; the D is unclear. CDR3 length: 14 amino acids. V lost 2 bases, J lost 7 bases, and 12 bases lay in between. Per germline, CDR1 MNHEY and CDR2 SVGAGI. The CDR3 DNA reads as TGTGCCAGCAGTTACCGGGCAGGAGAACAGCCCCAGCATTTT. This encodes CASSYRAGEQPQHF.

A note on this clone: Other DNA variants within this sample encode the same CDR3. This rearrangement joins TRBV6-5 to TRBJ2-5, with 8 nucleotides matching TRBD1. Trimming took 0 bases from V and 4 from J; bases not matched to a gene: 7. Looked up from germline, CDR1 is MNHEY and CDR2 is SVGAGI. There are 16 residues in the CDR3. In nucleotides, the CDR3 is TGTGCCAGCAGTTACTCTGGGACAGGTACTGGAGAGACCCAGTACTTC. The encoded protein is CASSYSGTGTGETQYF.

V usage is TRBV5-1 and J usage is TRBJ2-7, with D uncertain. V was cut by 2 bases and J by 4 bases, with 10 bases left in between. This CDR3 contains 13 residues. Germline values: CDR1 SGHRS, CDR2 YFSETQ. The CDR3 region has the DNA TGCGCCAGCAGCTTAGCCCTCAATTACGAGCAGTACTTC. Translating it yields CASSLALNYEQYF.

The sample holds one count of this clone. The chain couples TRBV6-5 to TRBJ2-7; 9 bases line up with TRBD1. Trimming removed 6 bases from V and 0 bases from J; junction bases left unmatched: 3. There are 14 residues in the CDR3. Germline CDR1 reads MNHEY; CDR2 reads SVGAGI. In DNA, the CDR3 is TGTGCCAGCAGGACAGGGGGACTCTCCTACGAGCAGTACTTC. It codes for CASRTGGLSYEQYF.

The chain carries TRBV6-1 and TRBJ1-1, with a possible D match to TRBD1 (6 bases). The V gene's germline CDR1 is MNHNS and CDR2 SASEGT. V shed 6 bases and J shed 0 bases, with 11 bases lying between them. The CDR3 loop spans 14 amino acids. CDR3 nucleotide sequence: TGTGCCAGCAGGACCACAGGGATGAACACTGAAGCTTTCTTT. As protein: CASRTTGMNTEAFF.

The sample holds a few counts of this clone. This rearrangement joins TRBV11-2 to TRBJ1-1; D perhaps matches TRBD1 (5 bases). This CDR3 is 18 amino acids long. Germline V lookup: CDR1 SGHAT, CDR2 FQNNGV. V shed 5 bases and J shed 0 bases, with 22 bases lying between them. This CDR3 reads CASSRGFSPGGVNTEAFF. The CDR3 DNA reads TGTGCCAGCAGCAGAGGATTTAGTCCCGGGGGGGTGAACACTGAAGCTTTCTTT.

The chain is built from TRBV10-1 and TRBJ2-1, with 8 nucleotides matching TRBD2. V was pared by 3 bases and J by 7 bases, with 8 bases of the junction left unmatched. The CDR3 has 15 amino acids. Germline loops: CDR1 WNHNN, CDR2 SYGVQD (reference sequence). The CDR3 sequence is CASSEISGNWNEQFF. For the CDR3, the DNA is TGCGCCAGCAGTGAAATTAGCGGGAATTGGAATGAGCAGTTCTTC.

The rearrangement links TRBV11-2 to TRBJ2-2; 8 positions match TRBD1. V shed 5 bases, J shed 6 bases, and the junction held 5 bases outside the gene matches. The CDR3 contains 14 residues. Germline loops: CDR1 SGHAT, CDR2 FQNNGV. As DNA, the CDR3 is TGTGCCAGCAGCGGCGACAGGGGCCCCGGGGAGCTGTTTTTT. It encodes CASSGDRGPGELFF.

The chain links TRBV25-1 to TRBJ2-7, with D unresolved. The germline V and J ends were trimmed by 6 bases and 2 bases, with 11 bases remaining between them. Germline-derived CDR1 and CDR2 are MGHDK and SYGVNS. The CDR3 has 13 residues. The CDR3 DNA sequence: TGTGCCAGCAGGGGCGTCAGAACCTACGAGCAGTACTTC. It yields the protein CASRGVRTYEQYF.

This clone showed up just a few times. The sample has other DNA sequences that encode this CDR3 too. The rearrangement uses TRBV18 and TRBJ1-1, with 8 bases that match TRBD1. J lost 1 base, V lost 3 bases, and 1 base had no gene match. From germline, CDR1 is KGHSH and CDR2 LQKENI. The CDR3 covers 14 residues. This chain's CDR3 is CASSPQGANTEAFF. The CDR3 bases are TGTGCCAGCTCACCCCAGGGGGCGAACACTGAAGCTTTCTTT.

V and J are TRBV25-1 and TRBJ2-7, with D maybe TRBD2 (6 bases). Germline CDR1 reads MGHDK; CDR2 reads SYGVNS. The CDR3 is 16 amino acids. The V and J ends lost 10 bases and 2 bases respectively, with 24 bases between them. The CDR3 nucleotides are TGTGCCACCAAGGGGTCGGGGGTGCTCAGCGCCTACGAGCAGTACTTC. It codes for CATKGSGVLSAYEQYF.

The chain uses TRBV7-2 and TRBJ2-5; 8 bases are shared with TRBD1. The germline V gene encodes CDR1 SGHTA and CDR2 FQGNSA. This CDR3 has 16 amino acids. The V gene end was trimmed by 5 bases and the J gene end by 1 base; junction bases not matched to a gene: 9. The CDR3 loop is CASSLDRGGFQETQYF. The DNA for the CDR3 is TGTGCCAGCAGCCTCGACAGGGGAGGTTTCCAAGAGACCCAGTACTTC.

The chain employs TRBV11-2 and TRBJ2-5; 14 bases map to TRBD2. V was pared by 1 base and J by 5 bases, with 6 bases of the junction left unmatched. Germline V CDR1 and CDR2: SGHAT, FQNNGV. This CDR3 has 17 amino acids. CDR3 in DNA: TGTGCCAGCAGCTTAGGGACTAGCGGGGGGCCCTTCGAGACCCAGTACTTC. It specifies CASSLGTSGGPFETQYF. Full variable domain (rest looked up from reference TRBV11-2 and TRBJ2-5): EAGVAQSPRYKIIEKRQSVAFWCNPISGHATLYWYQQILGQGPKLLIQFQNNGVVDDSQLPKDRFSAERLKGVDSTLKIQPAKLEDSAVYLCASSLGTSGGPFETQYFGPGTRLLVL.

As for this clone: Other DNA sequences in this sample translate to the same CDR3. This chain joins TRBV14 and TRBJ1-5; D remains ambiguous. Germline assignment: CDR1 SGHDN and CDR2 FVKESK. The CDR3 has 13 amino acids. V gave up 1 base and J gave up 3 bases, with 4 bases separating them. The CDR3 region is CASSQGPNQPQHF. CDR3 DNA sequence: TGTGCCAGCAGCCAAGGACCCAATCAGCCCCAGCATTTT.

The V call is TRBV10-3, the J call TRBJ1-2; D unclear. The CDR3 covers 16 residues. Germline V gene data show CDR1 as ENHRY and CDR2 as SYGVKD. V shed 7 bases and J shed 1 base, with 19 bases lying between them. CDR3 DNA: TGTGCCATCACCGAGAAGCCCGTGCCCAGTAACTATGGCTACACCTTC. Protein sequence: CAITEKPVPSNYGYTF.

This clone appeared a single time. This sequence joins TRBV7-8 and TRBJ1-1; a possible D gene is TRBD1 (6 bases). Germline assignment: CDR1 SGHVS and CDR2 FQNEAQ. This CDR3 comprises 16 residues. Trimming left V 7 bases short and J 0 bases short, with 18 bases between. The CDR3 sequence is CASTLNWAGVNTEAFF. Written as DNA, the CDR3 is TGTGCCAGCACCCTAAACTGGGCAGGGGTGAACACTGAAGCTTTCTTT.

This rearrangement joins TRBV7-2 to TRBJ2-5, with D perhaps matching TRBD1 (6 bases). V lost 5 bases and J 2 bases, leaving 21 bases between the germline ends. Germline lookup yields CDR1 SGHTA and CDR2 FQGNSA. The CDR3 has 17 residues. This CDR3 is CASSPRGARYRQETQYF. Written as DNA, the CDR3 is TGTGCCAGCAGCCCCAGGGGAGCCCGGTATCGGCAAGAGACCCAGTACTTC.

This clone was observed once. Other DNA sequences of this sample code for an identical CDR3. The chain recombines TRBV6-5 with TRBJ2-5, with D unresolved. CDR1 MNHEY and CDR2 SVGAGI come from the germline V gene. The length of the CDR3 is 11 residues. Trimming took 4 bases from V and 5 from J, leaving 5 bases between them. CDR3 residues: CASSSLETQYF. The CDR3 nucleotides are TGTGCCAGCAGTTCCCTTGAGACCCAGTACTTC.

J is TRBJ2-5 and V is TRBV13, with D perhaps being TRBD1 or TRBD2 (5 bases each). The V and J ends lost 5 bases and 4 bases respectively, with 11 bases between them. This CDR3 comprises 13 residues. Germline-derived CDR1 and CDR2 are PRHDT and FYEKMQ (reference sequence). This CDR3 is CASSPPGRETQYF. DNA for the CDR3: TGTGCCAGCAGCCCCCCAGGGAGAGAGACCCAGTACTTC.

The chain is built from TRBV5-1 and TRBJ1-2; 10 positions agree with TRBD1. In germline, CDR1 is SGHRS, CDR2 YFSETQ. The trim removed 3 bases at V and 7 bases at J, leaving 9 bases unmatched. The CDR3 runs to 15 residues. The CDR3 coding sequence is TGCGCCAGCAGCTCCACATCGACAGGGGGCCGTGGCTACACCTTC. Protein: CASSSTSTGGRGYTF.